These T cell receptor beta chains were read from a single sample in a study of blood T cell repertoires in COVID-19. Sequencing was performed with immunoSEQ multiplex PCR; in TCRdb, only in-frame clones are kept and a portion is missing. The table shows approximately 380,000 clones, with roughly 90% occurring only once. Sequenced material: PBMCs or T cells enriched from blood (not recorded which). Every receptor here comes from a woman aged 40 to 50 who had been exposed to COVID-19. The CDR3 runs from the conserved cysteine through the conserved F or W. A D gene is named only where the DNA matches it firmly. Clone size, where shown, is once, few, many, or a class for clones that have expanded.

D,J,size,V,CDR3,DNA
NA,TRBJ2-2,NA,TRBV10-1,CASSDTVGRELFF,TGCGCCAGCAGTGATACTGTGGGCCGGGAGCTGTTTTTT
TRBD1,TRBJ1-1,NA,TRBV19,CASSDRGHGNTEAFF,TGTGCCAGTAGTGACAGGGGGCATGGGAACACTGAAGCTTTCTTT
NA,TRBJ2-7,NA,TRBV7-8,CASSPRGNRGYEQYF,TGTGCCAGCAGCCCCCGAGGTAATAGGGGGTACGAGCAGTACTTC
TRBD1,TRBJ1-1,NA,TRBV30,CAWRITGGTEAFF,TGTGCCTGGAGGATTACAGGGGGCACTGAAGCTTTCTTT
TRBD2,TRBJ2-5,NA,TRBV9,CASSGTGTSSETQYF,TGTGCCAGCAGCGGGACCGGGACTAGCAGTGAGACCCAGTACTTC
TRBD1,TRBJ2-2,NA,TRBV2,CASSEAYRGSGELFF,TGTGCCAGCAGTGAAGCCTACAGGGGGTCCGGGGAGCTGTTTTTT
TRBD2,TRBJ2-1,NA,TRBV15,CATSNSNWREYPNEQFF,TGTGCCACCAGCAATTCCAATTGGCGGGAGTATCCCAATGAGCAGTTCTTC
TRBD1,TRBJ1-2,NA,TRBV24-1,CATSAPGTGGGYTF,TGTGCCACCAGTGCCCCCGGGACAGGGGGTGGCTACACCTTC
NA,TRBJ2-2,NA,TRBV7-3,CASSLIPTPRTGELFF,TGTGCCAGCAGCTTAATACCTACACCGCGGACCGGGGAGCTGTTTTTT
TRBD1,TRBJ1-6,NA,TRBV5-4,CASSLDRGGSPLHF,TGTGCCAGCAGCTTAGACAGGGGAGGTTCACCCCTCCACTTT
NA,TRBJ2-1,NA,TRBV3-1/TRBV3-2,CASSQSSGENEQFF,TGTGCCAGCAGCCAATCTTCAGGGGAGAATGAGCAGTTCTTC
NA,TRBJ1-5,NA,TRBV24-1,CATSDSRVVGDSLNQPQHF,TGTGCCACCAGTGATTCCCGGGTAGTGGGGGACTCCCTTAATCAGCCCCAGCATTTT
TRBD1,TRBJ1-6,NA,TRBV5-1,CASSSHQQGGFNSPLHF,TGCGCCAGCAGCTCCCACCAACAGGGGGGTTTTAATTCACCCCTCCACTTT
NA,TRBJ1-5,NA,TRBV16,CASSQDNPGNQPQHF,TGTGCCAGCAGCCAAGACAACCCTGGTAATCAGCCCCAGCATTTT
NA,TRBJ2-6,NA,TRBV12-3/TRBV12-4,CAGGKAGANVLTF,TGTGCCGGGGGCAAGGCGGGGGCCAACGTCCTGACTTTC
TRBD1,TRBJ1-6,NA,TRBV19,CASSKGRQGTVPLPLHF,TGTGCCAGTAGTAAAGGGAGACAGGGAACCGTACCTCTGCCCCTCCACTTT
NA,TRBJ2-3,NA,TRBV5-1,CASSPRLDRFADTQYF,TGCGCCAGCAGCCCCCGACTGGACAGATTCGCAGATACGCAGTATTTT
NA,TRBJ1-1,NA,TRBV10-2,CASSSWGRVTEAFF,TGCGCCAGCAGTAGCTGGGGGCGAGTCACTGAAGCTTTCTTT
TRBD1,TRBJ1-2,NA,TRBV3-1/TRBV3-2,CASSQGQGNYGYTF,TGTGCCAGCAGCCAAGGACAGGGAAACTATGGCTACACCTTC
NA,TRBJ1-1,NA,TRBV7-2,CASSHYTRGNTEAFF,TGTGCCAGCAGCCATTATACACGGGGGAACACTGAAGCTTTCTTT
NA,TRBJ1-1,once,TRBV30,CAWSAHLQRSTEAFF,TGTGCCTGGAGTGCCCATTTACAGAGAAGCACTGAAGCTTTCTTT
NA,TRBJ1-1,NA,TRBV30,CAWSVLGLGTEAFF,TGTGCCTGGAGTGTACTAGGTTTGGGCACTGAAGCTTTCTTT
TRBD2,TRBJ2-3,NA,TRBV5-4,CASSLAGGGTDTQYF,TGTGCCAGCAGCTTGGCCGGGGGGGGCACAGATACGCAGTATTTT
NA,TRBJ1-6,NA,TRBV5-1,CASSLVGGSDSPLHF,TGCGCCAGCAGCTTGGTGGGGGGATCAGATTCACCCCTCCACTTT
TRBD1,TRBJ1-2,NA,TRBV19,CASSVRGRGYTF,TGTGCCAGTAGTGTAAGGGGGCGAGGCTACACCTTC
TRBD2,TRBJ2-5,NA,TRBV28,CASSFIAGVQETQYF,TGTGCCAGCAGTTTTATAGCGGGCGTTCAAGAGACCCAGTACTTC
TRBD1,TRBJ1-2,NA,TRBV30,CAWSARQGSSYGYTF,TGTGCCTGGAGTGCAAGACAGGGGTCTTCCTATGGCTACACCTTC